Listed below are T cell receptor beta chains from one sample, sequenced in a study of blood T cell repertoires in COVID-19. Only in-frame clones appear in the TCRdb table, and some are missing; sequencing was by immunoSEQ multiplex PCR. The table shows 140,000 or so clones, with 75% to 90% occurring only once. The specimen sequenced was peripheral blood. The source of these receptors is a woman between 50 and 59 years old with acute or convalescent COVID-19. CDR3s include the opening cysteine and the closing phenylalanine or tryptophan. The order of the fields is V gene, CDR3 length, D gene, J gene, clone size, CDR3 protein, CDR3 DNA. D genes are given only for firm matches. Size values are once, few and many counts, or a class for expanded clones, and some rows have none.

TRBV24-1,14,TRBD1,TRBJ2-7,once,CATSPQGEVYEQYF,TGTGCCACCAGTCCGCAGGGGGAAGTCTACGAGCAGTACTTC
TRBV28,13,.,TRBJ1-1,.,CVSSPSLNTEAFF,TGTGTCAGCAGCCCCTCTCTGAACACTGAAGCTTTCTTT
TRBV7-3,13,.,TRBJ2-7,.,CASSLTTGSEQYF,TGTGCCAGCAGCTTAACTACAGGTAGCGAGCAGTACTTC
TRBV5-1,15,TRBD1,TRBJ2-5,once,CASSLQGQGQETQYF,TGCGCCAGCAGCTTACAGGGACAGGGTCAAGAGACCCAGTACTTC
TRBV12-5,12,.,TRBJ1-1,.,CASGLDGLRAFF,TGTGCTAGTGGTTTGGACGGTCTTCGGGCTTTCTTT
TRBV5-6,17,.,TRBJ2-1,.,CASSLRRSRVSYNEQFF,TGTGCCAGCAGCCTGAGGAGGTCCCGAGTTTCCTACAATGAGCAGTTCTTC
TRBV7-8,16,.,TRBJ2-6,.,CASSPLAVFGANVLTF,TGTGCCAGCAGCCCCCTGGCCGTCTTTGGGGCCAACGTCCTGACTTTC
TRBV15,14,.,TRBJ1-2,few,CATSRDQSRQGYTF,TGTGCCACCAGCAGAGATCAGTCCCGGCAGGGTTACACCTTC
TRBV7-6,18,TRBD2,TRBJ2-3,.,CASSLGNSGGGRTDTQYF,TGTGCCAGCAGCTTAGGAAATAGCGGGGGGGGAAGGACAGATACGCAGTATTTT
TRBV6-5,15,.,TRBJ1-3,.,CASRPLKAGGNTIYF,TGTGCCAGCCGACCGCTAAAAGCAGGTGGAAACACCATATATTTT
TRBV5-6,11,.,TRBJ2-5,.,CASSSGETQYF,TGTGCCAGCAGCTCCGGTGAGACCCAGTACTTC
TRBV5-4,15,TRBD1,TRBJ1-1,few,CASSLGGTGGTEAFF,TGTGCCAGCAGCTTGGGAGGGACAGGGGGCACTGAAGCTTTCTTT
TRBV3-1/TRBV3-2,14,.,TRBJ2-7,.,CASSQVGQTYEQYF,TGTGCCAGCAGCCAAGTTGGACAGACCTACGAGCAGTACTTC
TRBV27,13,.,TRBJ1-1,.,CASSSWGGTEAFF,TGTGCCAGCAGTTCTTGGGGGGGCACTGAAGCTTTCTTT
TRBV5-6,15,.,TRBJ2-2,.,CASSLGAGVTGELFF,TGTGCCAGCAGCTTGGGAGCAGGGGTCACCGGGGAGCTGTTTTTT
TRBV5-1,14,TRBD2,TRBJ2-3,.,CASSFSGSSDTQYF,TGCGCCAGCAGCTTTAGCGGGAGCTCGGATACGCAGTATTTT
TRBV7-3,13,.,TRBJ1-1,once,CASSVGQFTEAFF,TGTGCCAGCAGCGTAGGACAGTTCACTGAAGCTTTCTTT